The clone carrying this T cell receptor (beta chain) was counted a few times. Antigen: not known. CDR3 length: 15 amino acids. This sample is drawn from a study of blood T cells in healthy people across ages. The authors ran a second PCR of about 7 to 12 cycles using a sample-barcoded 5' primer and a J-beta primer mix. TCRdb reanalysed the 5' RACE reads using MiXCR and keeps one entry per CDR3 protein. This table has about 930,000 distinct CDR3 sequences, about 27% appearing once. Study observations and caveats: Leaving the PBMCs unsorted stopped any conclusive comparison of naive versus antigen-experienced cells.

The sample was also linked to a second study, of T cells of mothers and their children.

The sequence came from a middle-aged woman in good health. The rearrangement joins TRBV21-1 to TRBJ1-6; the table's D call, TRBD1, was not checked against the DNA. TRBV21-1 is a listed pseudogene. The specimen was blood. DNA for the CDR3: TGTGCCAGCAGCAAAGCGCAACAGGGTAAAGCGCCCCTCCACTTT. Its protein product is CASSKAQQGKAPLHF.